The 28 T cell receptor beta chains below come from one sample, sequenced in a study of cytomegalovirus exposure and HLA in healthy donors. The PCR contained 60 Vbeta and 13 Jbeta primers. The assay was immunoSEQ multiplex PCR, and TCRdb's table has in-frame clones only and misses some. The repertoire holds about 61,000 clones, with around 90% as singletons. What was sequenced was PBMCs. These receptors all stem from a man aged 25-45 years in good health and CMV-seropositive.

The sample holds a few counts of this clone. The chain couples TRBV6-1 to TRBJ1-1; 8 bases match TRBD1. Germline trimming cut 4 bases from V and 1 base from J; bases unmatched to any gene: 2. Germline assignment: CDR1 MNHNS and CDR2 SASEGT. The CDR3 runs 14 residues. CDR3 bases: TGTGCCAGCAGTGCCGACAGGGGGAACACTGAAGCTTTCTTT. Translating it yields CASSADRGNTEAFF.

The rearrangement joins TRBV6-5 to TRBJ2-1; 8 bases agree with TRBD2. Germline V lookup: CDR1 MNHEY, CDR2 SVGAGI. The CDR3 spans 14 residues. Trimming took 2 bases from V and 8 from J; bases not matched to a gene: 5. CDR3: CASSYRGGLDEQFF. DNA for the CDR3: TGTGCCAGCAGTTACCGGGGGGGCCTCGATGAGCAGTTCTTC.

The chain employs TRBV28 and TRBJ1-1, with D perhaps matching TRBD1 (6 bases). The CDR3 consists of 13 residues. V lost 3 bases and J 7 bases, leaving 12 bases between the germline ends. The germline gives CDR1 MDHEN, CDR2 SYDVKM. The CDR3 spells CASSLAPGDEAFF. CDR3 coding DNA: TGTGCCAGCAGTTTGGCGCCAGGGGATGAAGCTTTCTTT.

This chain connects TRBV19 to TRBJ2-1; 8 bases agree with TRBD2. Germline CDR1 is LNHDA and CDR2 is SQIVND (reference sequence). The ends lost 7 bases at V and 5 bases at J; junction bases unmatched: 10. The CDR3 loop spans 15 amino acids. The CDR3 sequence is CASTPSGRLNNEQFF. The CDR3 bases are TGTGCCAGTACCCCGAGCGGGAGACTCAACAATGAGCAGTTCTTC.

This clone was observed a single time. This sequence joins TRBV30 and TRBJ2-5, with D possibly being TRBD2 (7 bases). Germline V lookup: CDR1 GTSNPN, CDR2 SVGIG (reference sequence). This CDR3 has 13 amino acids. V was clipped by 8 bases and J by 9 bases, with 22 bases between them. The CDR3 sequence: CATNIGGRGPQYF. The DNA for the CDR3 is TGTGCCACAAATATAGGGGGGCGGGGGCCCCAGTACTTC.

The genes are TRBV7-9 and TRBJ2-3; 7 bases line up with TRBD1. V shed 1 base, J shed 1 base, and the junction held 8 bases outside the gene matches. Looked up from germline, CDR1 is SEHNR and CDR2 is FQNEAQ (reference sequence). This CDR3 contains 17 residues. The CDR3 nucleotides are TGTGCCAGCAGCTTAGTGAGGCAGGGGGTTCGCACAGATACGCAGTATTTT. Amino acids: CASSLVRQGVRTDTQYF.

Only one count was recorded for this clone. This rearrangement joins TRBV7-8 to TRBJ2-7, with no clear D. This CDR3 spans 12 amino acids. The ends were cut back, 0 bases at V and 5 bases at J, with 5 bases in the middle. Germline-derived CDR1 and CDR2 are SGHVS and FQNEAQ. CDR3 in DNA: TGTGCCAGCAGCTTAGCGAGCAACGAGCAGTACTTC. Translation: CASSLASNEQYF. Combining the CDR3 with reference TRBV7-8 and TRBJ2-7 gives the whole variable domain GAGVSQSPRYKVAKRGQDVALRCDPISGHVSLFWYQQALGQGPEFLTYFQNEAQLDKSGLPSDRFFAERPEGSVSTLKIQRTQQEDSAVYLCASSLASNEQYFGPGTRLTVT.

Notes on this clone: One junction end disagrees with the germline gene, perhaps due to a read error. The chain has TRBV7-9 and TRBJ2-5; 10 positions match TRBD2. The CDR3 spans 14 residues. The germline gives CDR1 SEHNR, CDR2 FQNEAQ (reference sequence). CDR3: CSSSGGGGGETQYF. CDR3 DNA sequence: TGTTCCAGCAGCGGGGGGGGTGGAGGAGAGACCCAGTACTTC.

The chain couples TRBV6-5 to TRBJ1-1, with 9 bases that match TRBD1. Germline lookup yields CDR1 MNHEY and CDR2 SVGAGI. The CDR3 has 15 residues. V lost 6 bases and J lost 6; bases outside the gene matches: 11. CDR3 DNA: TGTGCCAGCAGGGGGGCCGGGACAGGGTCCGCTGAAGCTTTCTTT. It yields the protein CASRGAGTGSAEAFF.

The J gene is TRBJ2-7, the V gene TRBV6-5; 7 positions agree with TRBD2. The CDR3 loop spans 14 amino acids. Germline CDR1 and CDR2: MNHEY and SVGAGI. The V segment lost 4 bases and the J segment 3 bases; nucleotides outside the gene matches: 6. Written as DNA, the CDR3 is TGTGCCAGCAGTTTGGATGGGGGGGGCTACGAGCAGTACTTC. It encodes CASSLDGGGYEQYF.

The genes are TRBV6-1 and TRBJ1-2; D remains ambiguous. V lost 3 bases and J 0 bases, leaving 11 bases between the germline ends. CDR1 is MNHNS, CDR2 SASEGT, per germline. The CDR3 consists of 15 residues. The CDR3 nucleotides are TGTGCCAGCAGTGATCCGGGGAGCCCTAACTATGGCTACACCTTC. Translation gives CASSDPGSPNYGYTF.

This chain connects TRBV7-2 to TRBJ2-3, with 7 bases matching TRBD2. After removal of 5 bases from V and 4 bases from J, the junction contained 6 bases not matched to a gene. Germline loops: CDR1 SGHTA, CDR2 FQGNSA. This CDR3 is built from 14 residues. The CDR3 loop reads CASSPGEGADTQYF. The CDR3 DNA sequence: TGTGCCAGCAGCCCCGGGGAGGGCGCAGATACGCAGTATTTT. Supplemented by reference TRBV7-2 and TRBJ2-3, the full variable domain reads GAGVSQSPSNKVTEKGKDVELRCDPISGHTALYWYRQSLGQGLEFLIYFQGNSAPDKSGLPSDRFSAERTGGSVSTLTIQRTQQEDSAVYLCASSPGEGADTQYFGPGTRLTVL.

This clone is a singleton in its sample. The CDR3 loop reads CASSYLGSTDTQYF. In DNA, the CDR3 is TGTGCCAGCAGTTACCTAGGTTCTACAGATACGCAGTATTTT. This sequence joins TRBV6-6 and TRBJ2-3; D is unclear. The ends were cut back, 2 bases at V and 3 bases at J, with 9 bases in the middle. In germline, CDR1 is MNHNY, CDR2 SVGAGI (reference sequence). This CDR3 is built from 14 residues.

The chain carries TRBV4-3 and TRBJ2-1; 10 bases are shared with TRBD2. Germline values: CDR1 LGHNA, CDR2 YSLEER. The trim removed 4 bases at V and 4 bases at J, leaving 4 bases unmatched. This CDR3 contains 15 residues. CDR3 in amino acids: CASSLTSGAYNEQFF. The CDR3 DNA is TGCGCCAGCAGCCTAACTAGCGGGGCTTACAATGAGCAGTTCTTC.

This clone has a handful of counts. The rearrangement uses TRBV7-9 and TRBJ1-2, with D uncertain. The CDR3 spans 15 residues. The germline CDR1 and CDR2 sequences are SEHNR and FQNEAQ (reference sequence). Trimming cost V 3 bases and J 0 bases, with 11 bases left between them. The DNA for the CDR3 is TGTGCCAGCAGCTTGACATCAGCCTCTAACTATGGCTACACCTTC. Amino acid sequence: CASSLTSASNYGYTF.

This clone occurred once. The chain uses TRBV6-1 and TRBJ2-1; 8 bases line up with TRBD2. Trimming removed 7 bases from V and 0 bases from J; junction bases left unmatched: 5. The CDR3 extends over 15 amino acids. Germline CDR1 and CDR2: MNHNS and SASEGT. The CDR3 region has the DNA TGTGCCAGCAAAGCGAGCGGGAGCTCCTACAATGAGCAGTTCTTC. This encodes CASKASGSSYNEQFF.

The rearrangement joins TRBV5-4 to TRBJ2-1, with 15 positions matching TRBD2. Germline V gene sequence: CDR1 SGHNT, CDR2 YYREEE (reference sequence). The CDR3 totals 16 residues. The V and J ends lost 3 bases and 6 bases, in that order; junction bases with no gene match: 4. CDR3 loop: CASSSGLAGGPNEQFF. In DNA form, the CDR3 reads TGTGCCAGCAGCTCCGGACTAGCGGGAGGGCCCAATGAGCAGTTCTTC.

The chain joins TRBV5-1 to TRBJ2-3; 9 bases match TRBD2. The germline CDR1 and CDR2 sequences are SGHRS and YFSETQ. The CDR3 is 15 amino acids. Trimming at V came to 3 bases and at J to 6 bases, leaving 8 bases not matched to a gene. The CDR3 DNA sequence: TGCGCCAGCAGCTCCCTAGCGGGATTAGATGATACGCAGTATTTT. Encoded protein: CASSSLAGLDDTQYF.

This CDR3 is CASGLVHKVRGSTDTQYF. Here the CDR3 DNA reads TGTGCTAGTGGTTTGGTACATAAGGTTAGGGGATCCACAGATACGCAGTATTTT. The chain joins TRBV12-5 to TRBJ2-3; D possibly corresponds to TRBD1 (5 bases). V gave up 0 bases and J gave up 2 bases, with 18 bases separating them. This CDR3 spans 18 amino acids. CDR1 and CDR2 (germline): LGHNT, FRNRAP. Full variable domain (missing parts from reference TRBV12-5 and TRBJ2-3): DARVTQTPRHKVTEMGQEVTMRCQPILGHNTVFWYRQTMMQGLELLAYFRNRAPLDDSGMPKDRFSAEMPDATLATLKIQPSEPRDSAVYFCASGLVHKVRGSTDTQYFGPGTRLTVL.

The V call is TRBV7-3, the J call TRBJ2-5; 9 nucleotides line up with TRBD1. The V gene end was trimmed by 4 bases and the J gene end by 5 bases; junction bases not matched to a gene: 2. This CDR3 comprises 13 residues. Germline V gene sequence: CDR1 SGHTA, CDR2 FQGTGA. The DNA for the CDR3 is TGTGCCAGCAGCTCGACAGGGGGGGAGACCCAGTACTTC. Residues: CASSSTGGETQYF.

The chain is built from TRBV5-4 and TRBJ2-1, with 9 bases aligning to TRBD2. V gave up 3 bases and J gave up 7 bases; unmatched junction bases: 17. Germline V gene sequence: CDR1 SGHNT, CDR2 YYREEE (reference sequence). CDR3 length: 18 amino acids. CDR3 sequence reads: CASSSNLNPGLAKNEQFF. The DNA of the CDR3 is TGTGCCAGCAGCTCCAACCTCAATCCGGGACTAGCAAAGAATGAGCAGTTCTTC.

This clone occurred a few times. The J gene is TRBJ1-4, the V gene TRBV4-1; D remains unclear. This CDR3 contains 12 residues. Between the trimmed V and J ends, which lost 8 bases and 8 bases, there was a span of 12 bases. Germline CDR1 reads MGHRA; CDR2 reads YSYEKL. For the CDR3, the DNA is TGCGCCAGCGGCAAGGGCGGGGAAAAACTGTTTTTT. Translated, it gives CASGKGGEKLFF.

The rearrangement joins TRBV6-5 to TRBJ2-7; the match to TRBD2 covers 11 bases. The trim removed 6 bases at V and 5 bases at J, leaving 9 bases unmatched. The germline CDR1 and CDR2 sequences are MNHEY and SVGAGI. The CDR3 contains 15 residues. Written as DNA, the CDR3 is TGTGCCAGCAGCCCCATAGCGGGAGGGACAGACGAGCAGTACTTC. As protein: CASSPIAGGTDEQYF.

This clone appeared a few times. The chain links TRBV5-8 to TRBJ1-4, with 7 bases fitting TRBD1. J lost 4 bases, V lost 5 bases, and 8 bases had no gene match. The CDR3 is made up of 15 amino acids. Per the germline V gene, CDR1 is SGHTS and CDR2 is YDEGEE. CDR3 in amino acids: CASRAGTANNEKLFF. The CDR3 DNA sequence: TGTGCCAGCAGGGCCGGGACAGCCAATAATGAAAAACTGTTTTTT.

This clone was observed once. The genes are TRBV29-1 and TRBJ2-1; a possible D gene is TRBD1 (6 bases). Trimming took 7 bases from V and 9 from J, leaving 16 bases between them. Germline lookup yields CDR1 SQVTM and CDR2 ANQGSEA. The CDR3 is made up of 12 amino acids. CDR3 protein: CSAERKQGEQFF. The CDR3 DNA follows: TGCAGCGCCGAGAGGAAACAGGGTGAGCAGTTCTTC.

The chain employs TRBV30 and TRBJ2-7; 10 bases match TRBD2. This CDR3 contains 17 residues. The germline V gene encodes CDR1 GTSNPN and CDR2 SVGIG (reference sequence). Germline trimming cut 3 bases from V and 5 bases from J; bases unmatched to any gene: 16. The CDR3 DNA follows: TGTGCCTGGAGCCGGCCGGCGGGACTAGCGAGGACCCACGAGCAGTACTTC. It specifies CAWSRPAGLARTHEQYF.

The V call is TRBV28, the J call TRBJ2-7, with TRBD1 identical over 11 bases. The germline V gene has CDR1 MDHEN and CDR2 SYDVKM. Losses at the gene ends were 5 bases for V and 5 bases for J; bases not matched to a gene: 5. The CDR3 is 14 residues long. Here the CDR3 reads CASSGQGAFDEQYF. In DNA form, the CDR3 reads TGTGCCAGCAGTGGACAGGGGGCATTCGACGAGCAGTACTTC.

CDR3 bases: TGTGCTAGTGGTCCTGGAAATCCAGGGGTCGGAGAGACCCAGTACTTC. This translates into CASGPGNPGVGETQYF. The J gene is TRBJ2-5, the V gene TRBV12-5, with D possibly being TRBD1 (6 bases). Trimming removed 5 bases from V and 4 bases from J, with 20 bases in between. The CDR3 is made up of 16 amino acids. Germline CDR1 reads LGHNT; CDR2 reads FRNRAP. The full variable domain, rest sourced from reference TRBV12-5 and TRBJ2-5, is DARVTQTPRHKVTEMGQEVTMRCQPILGHNTVFWYRQTMMQGLELLAYFRNRAPLDDSGMPKDRFSAEMPDATLATLKIQPSEPRDSAVYFCASGPGNPGVGETQYFGPGTRLLVL.